The 6 T cell receptor beta chains listed next were all sequenced from one sample in a study of identical twins. Via MiXCR, TCRdb re-called the 5' RACE reads, giving one row per CDR3 protein. The sample lists more than 250,000 distinct CDR3 sequences, under 9% occurring once. These data were likewise used in another study, on yellow fever vaccine responses in identical twins.

Input material: memory (CD45RO+) T cells sorted from blood. These receptor sequences come from a woman aged 18 to 35 in good health.

The rearrangement uses TRBV19 and TRBJ1-5; tentative D call: TRBD1 (6 bases). Germline V gene sequence: CDR1 LNHDA, CDR2 SQIVND (reference sequence). The CDR3 loop spans 15 amino acids. Trimming stripped 7 bases from V and 2 bases from J, with 15 bases between. Written as DNA, the CDR3 is TGTGCCAGTACCCTCGGGGGGGCTGGCAATCAGCCCCAGCATTTT. Translation: CASTLGGAGNQPQHF.

In its sample, this clonotype was seen a few times. V usage is TRBV7-9 and J usage is TRBJ2-3, with 7 bases lining up with TRBD1. This CDR3 has 15 amino acids. J gave up 2 bases and V 5 bases, and 7 bases lay outside the gene matches. Germline CDR1 is SEHNR and CDR2 is FQNEAQ (reference sequence). The CDR3 DNA reads as TGTGCCAGCAGCACAGGACAGGTTATCACAGATACGCAGTATTTT. It encodes CASSTGQVITDTQYF.

This clonotype occurred a few times. This chain connects TRBV9 to TRBJ2-1, with D perhaps TRBD1 (6 bases). CDR3 length: 17 residues. Between the trimmed V and J ends, which lost 0 bases and 1 base, there was a span of 14 bases. The germline V gene has CDR1 SGDLS and CDR2 YYNGEE. As DNA, the CDR3 is TGTGCCAGCAGCGTAGTCTCGGGGACACTTTCCTACAATGAGCAGTTCTTC. This translates into CASSVVSGTLSYNEQFF.

This clonotype has a count of ten or more. The V and J genes are TRBV5-5 and TRBJ2-1, with 11 nucleotides matching TRBD2. V was pared by 4 bases and J by 5 bases, with 5 bases of the junction left unmatched. CDR3 length: 15 amino acids. In germline, CDR1 is SGHKS, CDR2 YYEKEE (reference sequence). As DNA, the CDR3 is TGTGCCAGCAGCAGCTCACTAGCGGGAGACAATGAGCAGTTCTTC. This translates into CASSSSLAGDNEQFF.

The chain couples TRBV6-2 or TRBV6-3 to TRBJ2-6; 7 bases are a match to TRBD1. The V gene's germline CDR1 is MNHEY and CDR2 SVGEGT. The CDR3 has 15 amino acids. Trimming at V came to 5 bases and at J to 0 bases, leaving 1 base not matched to a gene. CDR3 bases: TGTGCCAGCAGTCCAGGGGGCTCTGGGGCCAACGTCCTGACTTTC. Its protein is CASSPGGSGANVLTF.

This clonotype appeared many times. The V and J genes are TRBV27 and TRBJ2-1, with 10 bases lining up with TRBD2. V shed 7 bases, J shed 0 bases, and the junction held 9 bases outside the gene matches. The CDR3 is 17 amino acids. Germline V gives CDR1 MNHEY, CDR2 SMNVEV (reference sequence). The CDR3 DNA sequence: TGTGCCAGCACAGCCAGGACTAGCGGCCTCTCCTACAATGAGCAGTTCTTC. It encodes CASTARTSGLSYNEQFF.